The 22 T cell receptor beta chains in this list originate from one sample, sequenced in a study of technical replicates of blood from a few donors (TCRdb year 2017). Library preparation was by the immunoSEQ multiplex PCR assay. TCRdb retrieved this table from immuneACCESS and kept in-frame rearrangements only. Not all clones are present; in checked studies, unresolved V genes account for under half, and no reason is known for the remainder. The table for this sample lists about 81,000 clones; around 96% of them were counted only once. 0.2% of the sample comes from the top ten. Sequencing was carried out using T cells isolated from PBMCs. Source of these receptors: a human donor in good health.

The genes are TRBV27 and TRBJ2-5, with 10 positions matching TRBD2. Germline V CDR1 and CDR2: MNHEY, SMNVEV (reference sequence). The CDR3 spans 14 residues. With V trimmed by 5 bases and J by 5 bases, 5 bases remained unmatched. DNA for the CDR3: TGTGCCAGCAGTCTCAGCGGGAGGGGTGAGACCCAGTACTTC. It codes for CASSLSGRGETQYF.

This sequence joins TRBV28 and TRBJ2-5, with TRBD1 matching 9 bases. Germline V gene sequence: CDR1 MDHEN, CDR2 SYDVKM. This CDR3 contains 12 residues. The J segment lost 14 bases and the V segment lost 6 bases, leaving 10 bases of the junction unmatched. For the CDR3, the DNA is TGTGCCAGCAGCCTTACAGGGGGCCTTTTTTACTTC. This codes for CASSLTGGLFYF.

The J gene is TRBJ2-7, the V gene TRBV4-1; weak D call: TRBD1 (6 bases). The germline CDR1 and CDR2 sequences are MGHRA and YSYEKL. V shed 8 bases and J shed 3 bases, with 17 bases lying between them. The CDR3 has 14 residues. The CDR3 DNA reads TGCGCCAGCGCCGAGGACAGAAACCTCTACGAGCAGTACTTC. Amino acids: CASAEDRNLYEQYF.

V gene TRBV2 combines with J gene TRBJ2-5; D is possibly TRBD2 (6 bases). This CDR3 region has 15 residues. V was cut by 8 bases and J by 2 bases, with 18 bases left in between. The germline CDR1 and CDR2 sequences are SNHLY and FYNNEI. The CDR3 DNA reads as TGTGCCAGCCACCTCGTCGGGGGATTGCAAGAGACCCAGTACTTC. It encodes CASHLVGGLQETQYF.

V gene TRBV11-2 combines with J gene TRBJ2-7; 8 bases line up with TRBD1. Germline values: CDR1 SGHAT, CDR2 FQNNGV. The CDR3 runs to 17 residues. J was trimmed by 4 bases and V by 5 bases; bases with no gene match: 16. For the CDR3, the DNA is TGTGCCAGCAGCCCCCTTGTCGGTCAGGGGGCGTCGTACGAGCAGTACTTC. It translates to CASSPLVGQGASYEQYF.

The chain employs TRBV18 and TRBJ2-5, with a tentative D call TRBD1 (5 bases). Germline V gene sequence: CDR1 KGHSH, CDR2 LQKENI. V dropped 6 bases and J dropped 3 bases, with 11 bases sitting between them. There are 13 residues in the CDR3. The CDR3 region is CASSHGQKETQYF. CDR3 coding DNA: TGTGCCAGCTCTCACGGACAAAAAGAGACCCAGTACTTC.

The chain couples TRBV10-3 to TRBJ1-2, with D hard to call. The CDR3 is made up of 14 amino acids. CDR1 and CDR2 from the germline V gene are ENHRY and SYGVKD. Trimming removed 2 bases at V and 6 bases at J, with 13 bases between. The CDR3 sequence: CAISEGEGTDGYTF. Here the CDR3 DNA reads TGTGCCATCAGTGAGGGGGAGGGCACCGATGGCTACACCTTC.

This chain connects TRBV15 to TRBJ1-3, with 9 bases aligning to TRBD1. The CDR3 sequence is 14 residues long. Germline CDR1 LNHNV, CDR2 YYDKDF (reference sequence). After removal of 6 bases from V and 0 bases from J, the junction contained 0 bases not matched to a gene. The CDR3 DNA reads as TGTGCCACCAGGGGACAGGGCTCTGGAAACACCATATATTTT. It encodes CATRGQGSGNTIYF.

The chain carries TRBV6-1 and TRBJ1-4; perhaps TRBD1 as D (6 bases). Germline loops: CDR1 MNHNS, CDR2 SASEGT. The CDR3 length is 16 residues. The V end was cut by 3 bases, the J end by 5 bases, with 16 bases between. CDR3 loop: CASSDRGAALNEKLFF. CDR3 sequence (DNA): TGTGCCAGCAGTGATCGGGGGGCAGCTCTAAATGAAAAACTGTTTTTT.

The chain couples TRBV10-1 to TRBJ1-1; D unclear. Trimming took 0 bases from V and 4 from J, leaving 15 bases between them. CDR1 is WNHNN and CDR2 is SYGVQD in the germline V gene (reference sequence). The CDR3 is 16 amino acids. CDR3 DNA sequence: TGCGCCAGCAGTGAGTCGTTGAATCCCTCGAGCACTGAAGCTTTCTTT. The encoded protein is CASSESLNPSSTEAFF.

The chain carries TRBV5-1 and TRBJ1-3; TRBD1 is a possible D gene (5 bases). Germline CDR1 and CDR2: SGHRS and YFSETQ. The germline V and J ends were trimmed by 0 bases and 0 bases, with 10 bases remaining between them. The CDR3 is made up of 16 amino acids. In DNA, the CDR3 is TGCGCCAGCAGCTTGGGAAGACAGACCTCTGGAAACACCATATATTTT. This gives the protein CASSLGRQTSGNTIYF.

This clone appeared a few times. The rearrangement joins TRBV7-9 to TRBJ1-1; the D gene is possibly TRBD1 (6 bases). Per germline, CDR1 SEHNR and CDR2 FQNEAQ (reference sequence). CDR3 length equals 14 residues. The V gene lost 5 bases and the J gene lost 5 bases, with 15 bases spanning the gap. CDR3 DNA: TGTGCCAGCAGCCATGGGGGGGCGAGGACTGAAGCTTTCTTT. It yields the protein CASSHGGARTEAFF.

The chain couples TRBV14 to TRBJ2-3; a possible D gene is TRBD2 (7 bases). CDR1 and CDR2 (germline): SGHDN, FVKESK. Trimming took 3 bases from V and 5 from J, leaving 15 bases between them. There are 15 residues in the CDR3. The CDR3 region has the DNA TGTGCCAGCAGCCAGATTGCGGGGGCGATAGATACGCAGTATTTT. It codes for CASSQIAGAIDTQYF.

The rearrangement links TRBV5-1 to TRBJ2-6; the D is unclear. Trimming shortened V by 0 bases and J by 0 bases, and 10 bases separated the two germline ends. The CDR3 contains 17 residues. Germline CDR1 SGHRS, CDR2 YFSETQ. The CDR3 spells CASSLGSHSSGANVLTF. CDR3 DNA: TGCGCCAGCAGCTTGGGTTCTCACAGCTCTGGGGCCAACGTCCTGACTTTC.

Written as DNA, the CDR3 is TGTGCCAGCAGTGAATATTATGAGGGTAATGAAAAACTGTTTTTT. Amino acids: CASSEYYEGNEKLFF. The chain combines TRBV25-1 with TRBJ1-4; D is uncertain. The V end was cut by 0 bases, the J end by 4 bases, with 9 bases between. The CDR3 is 15 residues long. Per germline, CDR1 MGHDK and CDR2 SYGVNS.

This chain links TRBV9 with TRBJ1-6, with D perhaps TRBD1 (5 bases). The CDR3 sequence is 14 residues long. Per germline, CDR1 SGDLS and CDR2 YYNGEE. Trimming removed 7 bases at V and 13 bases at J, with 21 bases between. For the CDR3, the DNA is TGTGCCAGCGGGGGGGAGGGTTTATCAGGTCCCCTCCACTTT. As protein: CASGGEGLSGPLHF.

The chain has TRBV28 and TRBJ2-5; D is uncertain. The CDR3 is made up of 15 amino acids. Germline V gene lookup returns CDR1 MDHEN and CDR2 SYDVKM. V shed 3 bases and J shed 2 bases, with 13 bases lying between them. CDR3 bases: TGTGCCAGCAGTTTGGTCGGGTCCGGGCAAGAGACCCAGTACTTC. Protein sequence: CASSLVGSGQETQYF.

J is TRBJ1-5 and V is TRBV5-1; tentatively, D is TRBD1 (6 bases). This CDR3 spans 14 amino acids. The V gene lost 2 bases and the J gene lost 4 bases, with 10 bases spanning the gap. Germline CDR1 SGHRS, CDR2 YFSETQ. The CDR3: CASSFEGGNQPQHF. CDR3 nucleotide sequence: TGCGCCAGCAGCTTTGAGGGGGGGAATCAGCCCCAGCATTTT.

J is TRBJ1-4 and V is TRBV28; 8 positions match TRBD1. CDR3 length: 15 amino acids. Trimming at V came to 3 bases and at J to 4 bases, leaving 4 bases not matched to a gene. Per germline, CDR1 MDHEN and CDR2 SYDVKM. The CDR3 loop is CASSLGQAGNEKLFF. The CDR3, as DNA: TGTGCCAGCAGTTTGGGACAGGCGGGTAATGAAAAACTGTTTTTT.

CDR3 sequence reads: CASSLDQSGTGSYEQYF. As DNA, the CDR3 is TGTGCCAGCAGCTTGGATCAATCCGGGACAGGGAGCTACGAGCAGTACTTC. The chain links TRBV5-4 to TRBJ2-7; 9 positions match TRBD1. CDR3 size: 17 residues. CDR1 SGHNT and CDR2 YYREEE come from the germline V gene (reference sequence). With V trimmed by 0 bases and J by 3 bases, 10 bases remained unmatched.

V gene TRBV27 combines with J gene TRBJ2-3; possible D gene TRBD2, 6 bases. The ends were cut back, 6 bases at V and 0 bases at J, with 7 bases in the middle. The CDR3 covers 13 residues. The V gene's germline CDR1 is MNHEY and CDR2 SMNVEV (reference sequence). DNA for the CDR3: TGTGCCAGCAGGGACTATAGCACAGATACGCAGTATTTT. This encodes CASRDYSTDTQYF.

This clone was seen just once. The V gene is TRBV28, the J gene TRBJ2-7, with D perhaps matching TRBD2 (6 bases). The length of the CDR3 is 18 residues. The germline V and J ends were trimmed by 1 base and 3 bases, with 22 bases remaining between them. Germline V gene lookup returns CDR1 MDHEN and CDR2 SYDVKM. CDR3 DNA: TGTGCCAGCAGTTTATATAAGCGGAGGGAACTCATCTACTACGAGCAGTACTTC. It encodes CASSLYKRRELIYYEQYF.